The following is a T cell receptor beta chain sequence with its context. Arm-PCR of CDR3 regions and iRepertoire HTBI primers were used to build TCR beta libraries. One entry per CDR3 protein results from TCRdb running MiXCR on the multiplex PCR reads. The data hold about 540,000 distinct CDR3 sequences, with roughly 14% observed a single time. Indicated time point: newly diagnosed GD, antithyroid drugs for less than 3 months. With RNA extracted from PBMCs as input, the TCR library was made. This specimen belongs to a study of regulatory T cells in long-lasting Graves disease. Study-wide context: Newly diagnosed Graves' patients took antithyroid drugs under 3 months.

There are 20 residues in the CDR3. V was cut by 1 base and J by 2 bases, with 28 bases left in between. CDR1 and CDR2 from the germline V gene are SGHRS and YFSETQ. These data were also reused for a study on T cells in Graves' hyperthyroidism and ophthalmopathy.

This chain links TRBV5-1 with TRBJ2-7; a weak D match, TRBD1 (6 bases). The sequence derives from a man aged 25-45 years with Graves disease. Sequences were derived from peripheral blood mononuclear cells (PBMCs), sampled at new diagnosis, from a patient treated with antithyroid drugs. In DNA form, the CDR3 reads TGCGCCAGCAGCTTGAGGGCCGTAGACAGGAGCCAGTACTCTGCCTACGAGCAGTACTTC. Encoded protein: CASSLRAVDRSQYSAYEQYF.